This T cell receptor (beta chain) came from a study of cytomegalovirus exposure and HLA in healthy donors (dated 2017 in TCRdb). As for the study more broadly: In an earlier analysis of about 560 of the donors, 276 Gb of sequence data and some 120 million unique TCR beta sequences from about 190 million T cells were reported. An early release covering roughly 600 HLA-typed donors comprised about 300 gigabases of sequencing data and about 90 million unique TCR sequences. Of the approximately 400 genotyped donors, around 81% fell in the genetic ancestry cluster associated with self-reported Caucasian donors. The aim of the study was to test whether cataloging public T cell receptors could identify signatures of past pathogen exposure. Using immunosequencing, the study profiled T cell repertoires from approximately 700 subjects and related those repertoires to cytomegalovirus serostatus. A separate validation cohort of over a hundred different subjects was used in addition to the approximately 700-subject first cohort. High-throughput TCR immunosequencing, statistical association of individual TCRs with disease status, and machine learning were combined to predict cytomegalovirus infection status. A later analysis re-examined previously published TCR beta repertoires from more than 550 donors and added high-resolution HLA genotyping to investigate patterns of TCR occurrence. The later analysis used no new phenotypic data to find candidate immune exposures, relying instead on TCR beta sequences and their occurrence across donors. An earlier analysis of roughly 600 of the donors used high-throughput TCR beta sequencing to judge whether each TCR beta V gene segment behaved as functional or pseudogenic. Donor age, sex, ethnicity and CMV serostatus were compiled alongside the repertoire data. A later genetic analysis used genome-wide SNP genotypes for about 65% of the 666 donors, treating that subset as a discovery cohort. All discovery cohort repertoires had been generated on a single sequencing platform. HLA typing covered class I and class II loci at four-digit resolution. Typing coverage differed by locus: A, B, C, DRB1 and DQB1 were typed in about 629-640 donors, DQA1 in 500 to 550, DPA1 in around 600, and DPB1 in just under 490. Because of strong linkage in the cohort, four to six DR-DQ haplotypes were treated as single units for association and clustering. On average, 235,054 unique TCR beta nucleotide sequences were sequenced per donor among 300 to 500 genotyped donors of the cohort, with around 19% of those sequences being non-productive.

Note on this clone: Its antigen remains undetermined.

According to the germline V gene (reference sequence), CDR1 reads SEHNR and CDR2 reads FQNEAQ. The CDR3 holds 16 amino acids from the cysteine to the phenylalanine. Just CDR3 DNA is preserved here, 48 bases in frame from base 1. At the junction V is shortened by 3 bases and J by 3 bases, with 15 bases in between. Overall results and qualifications from the work: Specific HLA alleles were associated with around 18,000 TCR beta sequences at a false discovery rate of 0.05 in a later analysis. Compared with the 666-donor mean, donors in an Asian-associated ancestry cluster had fewer N-insertions in productive TCRs, according to a later genetic analysis. Broadly in line with IMGT annotations, most TCR beta V segments showed up in productive rearrangements about 90% or about 30% of the time in an earlier analysis of approximately 600 of the donors. Because counts were too low, about 15 rarely observed V segments, including chromosome 9 orphons, were left out of the earlier analysis of 587 of the donors. In a later analysis, HLA-associated TCR beta chains showed more clonal expansion and lower generation probabilities than non-associated chains that were equally common. It was suggested by the authors that the approach could potentially be generalized to other disease states and immunological phenotypes. A group of highly shared sequence variants was considered likely to be a technical artifact of the sequencing pipeline. A later analysis found that most CMV-associated TCR beta chains appeared HLA-restricted, with HLA associations seemingly driven largely by CMV exposure. Across donors, most TCR sequences were observed very rarely, whereas some public TCRs were present in many individuals. V-gene and J-gene trimming of TCR beta chains was associated with a missense DCLRE1C variant in a later genetic analysis, and the association was replicated in an independent cohort. A further reported finding was that TCR beta sequences accurately predicted the HLA-A and HLA-B alleles for most subjects in the first cohort. In vitro tests confirmed that a few of the cytomegalovirus-associated TCR beta chains recognize cytomegalovirus antigens. Linkage disequilibrium might explain the correlated functional status among segregating V segments, but an unknown experimental factor could not be ruled out. In a later analysis, TCR association rates were found to vary across HLA loci, with the most associated TCRs seen for DRB1 alleles and the fewest for HLA-C alleles. The classifier was reported to diagnose cytomegalovirus status with high specificity and sensitivity in both the original cohort and the validation cohort. Presence/absence analyses assumed roughly uniform sequencing depth across donors, an assumption that may not hold. Because HLA typing was unavailable for some donors at each locus, only the typed subset was used in association tests. Immune exposure information for the cohort was limited to CMV serostatus. Strong co-occurrence of HLA alleles, especially DR and DQ, made assigning TCR associations to individual alleles difficult. The cohort was sequenced for TCR beta chains only, and without alpha or paired-chain data the features that could be detected were limited. According to a later analysis, parvovirus B19, influenza, CMV and Epstein-Barr virus appeared linked to several top co-occurrence clusters. Some IMGT-functional V segments, including TRBV6-2 and TRBV6-3, could not be distinguished by the 87-base-pair reads and were therefore excluded. In the study, 164 TCR beta chains were listed as associated with cytomegalovirus.

The cohort consisted of hundreds of healthy bone marrow donors. Cohort members were all nominally healthy when sampled, although unrecorded immune exposures were likely present. The donor tested CMV seronegative, placing the donor among the roughly 400 seronegative members of the cohort. Every donor gave a peripheral blood sample, and the peripheral blood mononuclear cells from that sample were used for TCR beta sequencing. The Qiagen DNeasy Blood Extraction Kit was used to extract genomic DNA from the blood cell samples. Library creation used the immunoSEQ multiplex PCR assay. For the multiplex PCR, a mixture combining 60 forward primers for TCR Vbeta segments and 13 reverse primers for TCR Jbeta segments was used. The CDR3 region of rearranged TCR beta genes was amplified from genomic DNA with a multiplex PCR assay. Amplified TCR beta libraries were sequenced as 87-base-pair reads on the Illumina HiSeq System. In the paper's pipeline: A later analysis tallied 75 million to 95 million unique TCR beta chains across the 666 repertoires, and approximately 12 million of those chains were shared by two or more donors. A nearest-neighbor algorithm error-corrected the raw reads and collapsed the reads into unique sequences, merging closely related sequences to remove PCR and sequencing errors. V, D and J gene segments were assigned by aligning CDR3 sequences to IMGT reference sequences. For a sequence to be retained, a match of at least six nucleotides was required to both a V gene segment and a J gene segment. Rearrangements were called productive when the CDR3 lacked stop codons and stayed in frame with V and J; all others were non-productive. Following IMGT convention, CDR3 was defined as the stretch from the second conserved V-encoded cysteine up to the conserved J-encoded phenylalanine. In an earlier analysis of roughly 580 of the donors, sequences lacking an unambiguous match to a single V gene segment were excluded. An earlier analysis of several hundred of the donors classified V segments as functional when productive rearrangements were above 56.7% and as segregating when the standard deviation between donors was above 5%. A statistical classification framework was developed to diagnose cytomegalovirus status using the catalog of TCR beta chain sequences. V and J gene assignment, in a later analysis, came from comparing TCR nucleotide sequences with IMGT/GENE-DB human TR gene sequences. The TCRdist pipeline was used in a later analysis to assign CDR3 sequences and most-parsimonious VDJ recombination scenarios. In a later analysis, each TCR beta chain was defined by its CDR3 amino acid sequence together with its V-gene family, and reads without a unique V-gene family were excluded. To address suspected cross-contamination and a sequencing artifact, a later analysis removed 450 to 700 highly shared, low-generation-probability nucleotide sequences. In a later analysis, a clonal expansion index for each public chain was calculated from normalized within-repertoire ranks of inferred template counts. A later analysis computed generation probabilities with a VDJ recombination model fitted to out-of-frame rearrangements, and checked the results against IGoR. In a later analysis, hypergeometric tests were used to score TCR-TCR, TCR-HLA and TCR-CMV co-occurrence, with a repertoire-size bias correction applied to TCR pairs. To estimate false discovery rates, a later analysis permuted the HLA or CMV assignments 20 times. In a later analysis, co-occurring TCRs were grouped using DBSCAN, and TCRdist sequence similarity was added for clustering within HLA-allele-positive subsets. For co-occurrence clustering, repertoires with fewer than 30,000 or more than 120,000 public chains were excluded, along with four to six repertoires with anomalous nucleotide sharing. The table was pulled from immuneACCESS by TCRdb, which kept in-frame rearrangements only. Such tables lose some clones; where checked, under half of the loss comes from unresolved V genes, and the rest has no known cause. That table furnishes V, J and clone size, whereas the DNA furnished D and trimming. This sample's clone table shows approximately 42,000 clones. The ten top clones hold approximately 8.8% of the sample.

The TCR sequence derives from a male donor in good health and CMV-seronegative. The chain is encoded by TRBV7-9 joined to TRBJ1-5, and the D gene may be TRBD1, 5 bases matching. The sample taken for sequencing was PBMCs. The CDR3 region reads CASSFAAQGFNQPQHF. The DNA is as follows: TGTGCCAGCAGCTTCGCGGCGCAGGGTTTCAATCAGCCCCAGCATTTT.